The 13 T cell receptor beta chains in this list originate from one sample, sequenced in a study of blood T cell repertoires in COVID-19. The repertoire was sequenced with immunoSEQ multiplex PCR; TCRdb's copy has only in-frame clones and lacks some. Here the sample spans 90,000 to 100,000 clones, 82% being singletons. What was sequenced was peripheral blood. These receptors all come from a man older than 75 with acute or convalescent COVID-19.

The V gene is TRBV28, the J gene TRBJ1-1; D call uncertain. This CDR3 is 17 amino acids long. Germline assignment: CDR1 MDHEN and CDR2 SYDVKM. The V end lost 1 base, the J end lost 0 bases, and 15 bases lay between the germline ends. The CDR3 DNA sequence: TGTGCCAGCAGTTTATCGACACGCCGGGGAATGAACACTGAAGCTTTCTTT. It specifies CASSLSTRRGMNTEAFF.

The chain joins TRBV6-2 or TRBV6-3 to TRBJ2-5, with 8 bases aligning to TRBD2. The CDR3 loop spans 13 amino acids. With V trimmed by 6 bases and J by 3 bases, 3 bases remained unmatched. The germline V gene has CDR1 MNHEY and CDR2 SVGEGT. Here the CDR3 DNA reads TGTGCCAGCAGCCGGGGGGGGGAAGAGACCCAGTACTTC. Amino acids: CASSRGGEETQYF.

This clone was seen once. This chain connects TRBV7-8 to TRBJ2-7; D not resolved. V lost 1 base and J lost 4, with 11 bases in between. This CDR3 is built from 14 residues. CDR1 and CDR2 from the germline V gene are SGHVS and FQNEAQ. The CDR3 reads CASSLDLTGYEQYF. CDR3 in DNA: TGTGCCAGCAGCTTAGACCTAACGGGTTACGAGCAGTACTTC.

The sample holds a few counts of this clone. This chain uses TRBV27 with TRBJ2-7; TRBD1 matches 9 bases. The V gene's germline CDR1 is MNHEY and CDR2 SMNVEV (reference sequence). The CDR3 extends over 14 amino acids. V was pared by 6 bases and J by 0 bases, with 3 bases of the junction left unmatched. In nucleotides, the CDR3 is TGTGCCAGCAGCCCGGACAGGGGCTCCTACGAGCAGTACTTC. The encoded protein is CASSPDRGSYEQYF.

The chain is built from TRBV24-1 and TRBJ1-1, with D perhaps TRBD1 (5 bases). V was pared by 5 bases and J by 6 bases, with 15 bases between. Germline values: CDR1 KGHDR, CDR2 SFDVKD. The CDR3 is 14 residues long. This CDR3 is CATSATGGLSEAFF. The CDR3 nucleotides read TGTGCCACCAGTGCCACGGGGGGTTTGTCTGAAGCTTTCTTT.

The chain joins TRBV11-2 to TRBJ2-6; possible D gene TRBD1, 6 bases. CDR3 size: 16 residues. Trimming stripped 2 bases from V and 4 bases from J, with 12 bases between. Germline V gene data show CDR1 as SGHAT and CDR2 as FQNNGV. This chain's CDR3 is CASSLSGAAGANVLTF. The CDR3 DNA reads TGTGCCAGCAGCTTATCAGGGGCGGCGGGGGCCAACGTCCTGACTTTC.

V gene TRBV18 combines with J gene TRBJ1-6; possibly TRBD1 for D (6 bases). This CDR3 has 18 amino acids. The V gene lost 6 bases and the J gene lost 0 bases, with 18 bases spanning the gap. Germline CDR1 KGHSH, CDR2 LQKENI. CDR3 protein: CASSLGDTPSSYNSPLHF. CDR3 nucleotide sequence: TGTGCCAGCTCCCTAGGGGACACCCCGAGCTCCTATAATTCACCCCTCCACTTT.

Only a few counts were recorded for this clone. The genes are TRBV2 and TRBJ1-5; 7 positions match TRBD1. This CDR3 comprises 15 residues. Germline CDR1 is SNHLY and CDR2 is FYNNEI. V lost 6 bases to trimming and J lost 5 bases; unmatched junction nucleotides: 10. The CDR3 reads CASSEHTGEDQPQHF. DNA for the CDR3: TGTGCCAGCAGCGAGCATACAGGGGAGGATCAGCCCCAGCATTTT.

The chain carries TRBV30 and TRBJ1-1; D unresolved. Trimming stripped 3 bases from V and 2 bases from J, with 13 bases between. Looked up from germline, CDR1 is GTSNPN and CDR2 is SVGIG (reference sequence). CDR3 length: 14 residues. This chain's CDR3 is CAWRGQRINTEAFF. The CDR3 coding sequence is TGTGCCTGGAGGGGTCAGAGGATCAACACTGAAGCTTTCTTT. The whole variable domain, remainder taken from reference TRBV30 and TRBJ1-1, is SQTIHQWPATLVQPVGSPLSLECTVEGTSNPNLYWYRQAAGRGLQLLFYSVGIGQISSEVPQNLSASRPQDRQFILSSKKLLLSDSGFYLCAWRGQRINTEAFFGQGTRLTVV.

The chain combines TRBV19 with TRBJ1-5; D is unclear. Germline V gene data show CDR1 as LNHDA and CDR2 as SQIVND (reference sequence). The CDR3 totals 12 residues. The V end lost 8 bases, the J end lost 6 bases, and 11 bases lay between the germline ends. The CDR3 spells CASQSAFQPQHF. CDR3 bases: TGTGCCAGTCAATCAGCGTTTCAGCCCCAGCATTTT.

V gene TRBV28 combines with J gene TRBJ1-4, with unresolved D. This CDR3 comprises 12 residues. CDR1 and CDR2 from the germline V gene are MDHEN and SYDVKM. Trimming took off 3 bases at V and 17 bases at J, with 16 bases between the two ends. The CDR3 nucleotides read TGTGCCAGCAGTTTGGGAGCTTCGTCCTCCTTTTTT. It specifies CASSLGASSSFF. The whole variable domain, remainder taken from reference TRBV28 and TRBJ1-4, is DVKVTQSSRYLVKRTGEKVFLECVQDMDHENMFWYRQDPGLGLRLIYFSYDVKMKEKGDIPEGYSVSREKKERFSLILESASTNQTSMYLCASSLGASSSFFGSGTQLSVL.

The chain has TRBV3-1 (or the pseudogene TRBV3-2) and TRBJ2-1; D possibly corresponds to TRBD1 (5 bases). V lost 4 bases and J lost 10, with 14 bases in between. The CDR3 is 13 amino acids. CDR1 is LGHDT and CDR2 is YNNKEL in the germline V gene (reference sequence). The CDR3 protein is CASSLPGLQEQFF. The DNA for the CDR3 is TGTGCCAGCAGCCTCCCAGGGTTACAGGAGCAGTTCTTC.

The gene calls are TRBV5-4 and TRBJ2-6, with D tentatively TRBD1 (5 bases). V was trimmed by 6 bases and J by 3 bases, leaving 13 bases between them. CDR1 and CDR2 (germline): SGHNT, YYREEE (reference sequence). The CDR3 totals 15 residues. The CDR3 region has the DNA TGTGCCAGCAAAATAGGACAAGGTGGGGCCAACGTCCTGACTTTC. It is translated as CASKIGQGGANVLTF. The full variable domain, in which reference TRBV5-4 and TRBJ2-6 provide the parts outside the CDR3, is ETGVTQSPTHLIKTRGQQVTLRCSSQSGHNTVSWYQQALGQGPQFIFQYYREEENGRGNFPPRFSGLQFPNYSSELNVNALELDDSALYLCASKIGQGGANVLTFGAGSRLTVL.